This entry is about one T cell receptor (beta chain). Its antigen remains undetermined. Base quality data are lacking; no much larger clone is found one base away. The CDR3 regions of human TCRbeta chains were analyzed by immunosequencing. The source study handled its data this way. Repertoire TCRs were matched against a reference library of SARS-CoV-2-specific TCRs generated with the MIRA antigen-specificity platform. Breadth was defined as the fraction of unique TCRs that were SARS-CoV-2-associated. Depth was defined as the fraction of total T cells that were SARS-CoV-2-associated. Using the MIRA data, each spike-specific TCR was mapped to the spike region that the TCR reacts to and placed in a CD4 or CD8 class. Log10-transformed breadth and depth values were compared by one-way ANOVA with Sidak's multiple comparisons tests. Entries here come from immuneACCESS through TCRdb and include only in-frame sequences with V and J called. Some clones fail to appear in such tables; in the studies checked, an unresolved V gene covers under half of the shortfall, and the cause of the remainder is unknown. V, J and clone size derive from that table, while D and trimming were established from the DNA sequence. This sample lists roughly 180,000 clones; 91% were detected once. The ten largest clones represent 1.5% to 2% of the sample.

In light of the paper, this sample's time point label describes: about 28 days (+/-7) after the second vaccine dose. Because spike-specific TCR depth and breadth did not differ between the two schedules, AZD1222 recipients who got a second dose at roughly 4 weeks were pooled with those who got a second dose at roughly 12 weeks. The vaccinee samples were drawn from two UK trials, COV001 and COV002, one of which was a single-blind randomized controlled phase 2/3 trial testing AZD1222 (ChAdOx1 nCoV-19) in healthy adults. For TCRbeta chain sequencing, PBMC samples were collected from trial participants at day 0 and at day 28 after the second dose. V drops 4 bases and J drops 9 bases, leaving 16 bases in between. The CDR3 goes from the cysteine to the phenylalanine over 13 residues. Of the read, only the CDR3 DNA is kept; its 39 bases are in frame from base 1. For CDR1 and CDR2, the germline V gene (reference sequence) lists SGHNT and YYREEE.

The sample originates from a study of T cell responses to AZD1222 COVID-19 vaccine listed by TCRdb under 2021. Some background on the complete study: TCR sequencing covered some 250 trial participants: 200 to 220 given two doses of AZD1222 and approximately 25 given two doses of MenACWY control vaccine. Enrollment into the trials was organized by age into subgroups of 18-55, 56-69 and 70-plus years, and those subgroups contained approximately 150, 30 and 60 TCR-sequenced participants, respectively. The full study reports these points: Because no samples from the day 14 peak response were available, repertoires could be characterized only after the peak T cell response. The 56-69-year group was small, and its depth increase did not reach significance, likely because of low power. After two AZD1222 doses, spike-specific TCR breadth and depth were significantly higher than at day 0 and than in MenACWY recipients. The vaccine-associated CD4 TCRs covered the entire spike protein, and the dominant responses fell in regions 160-218 and 743-854. Participants were mostly white British and included more females than males, and it was suggested by the authors that clonal diversity may have been underestimated. Reportedly, close to half of the unique spike-specific TCRs recognized epitopes lying outside the regions that are mutated in the B.1.351 and B.1.1.7 variants. Conclusions about previously exposed vaccinees are limited, since just five to seven AZD1222 recipients were seropositive for SARS-CoV-2 at baseline.

The receptor's source is an adult who received the AZD1222 COVID-19 vaccine. The material sequenced was peripheral blood, taken 28 days after the second AZD1222 dose. The receptor chain draws on TRBV5-4 and TRBJ1-1, with TRBD1 perhaps the D gene, on 5 matching bases. CDR3 loop: CASSQDGQGQAFF. The DNA sequence follows: TGTGCCAGCAGCCAAGATGGGCAGGGCCAAGCTTTCTTT.